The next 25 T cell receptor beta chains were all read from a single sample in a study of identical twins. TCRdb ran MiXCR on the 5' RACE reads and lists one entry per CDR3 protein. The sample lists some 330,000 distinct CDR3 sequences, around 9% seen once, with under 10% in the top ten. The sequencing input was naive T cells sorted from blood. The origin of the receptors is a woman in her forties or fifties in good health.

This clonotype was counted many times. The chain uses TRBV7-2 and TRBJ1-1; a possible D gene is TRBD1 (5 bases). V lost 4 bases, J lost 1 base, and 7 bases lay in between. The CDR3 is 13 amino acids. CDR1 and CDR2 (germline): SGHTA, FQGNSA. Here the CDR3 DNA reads TGTGCCAGCAGCTCCACAGGGAACACTGAAGCTTTCTTT. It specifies CASSSTGNTEAFF.

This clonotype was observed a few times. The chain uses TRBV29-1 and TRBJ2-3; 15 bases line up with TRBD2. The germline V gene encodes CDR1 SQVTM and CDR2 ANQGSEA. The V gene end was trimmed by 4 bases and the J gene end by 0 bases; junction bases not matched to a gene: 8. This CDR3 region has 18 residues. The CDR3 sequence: CSVVGLAGGIASTDTQYF. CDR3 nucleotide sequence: TGCAGCGTTGTGGGACTAGCGGGAGGAATCGCTAGCACAGATACGCAGTATTTT.

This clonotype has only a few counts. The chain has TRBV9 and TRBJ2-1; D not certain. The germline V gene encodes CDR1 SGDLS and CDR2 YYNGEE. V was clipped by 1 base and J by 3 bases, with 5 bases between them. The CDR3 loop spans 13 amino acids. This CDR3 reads CASSVYGYNEQFF. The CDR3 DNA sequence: TGTGCCAGCAGCGTATACGGCTACAATGAGCAGTTCTTC. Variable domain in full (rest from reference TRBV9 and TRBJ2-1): DSGVTQTPKHLITATGQRVTLRCSPRSGDLSVYWYQQSLDQGLQFLIQYYNGEERAKGNILERFSAQQFPDLHSELNLSSLELGDSALYFCASSVYGYNEQFFGPGTRLTVL.

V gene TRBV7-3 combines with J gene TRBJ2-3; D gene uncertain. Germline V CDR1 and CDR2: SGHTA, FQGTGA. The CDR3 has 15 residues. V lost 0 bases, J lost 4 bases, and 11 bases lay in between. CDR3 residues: CASSLTLSEADTQYF. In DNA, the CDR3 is TGTGCCAGCAGCTTAACGCTCTCTGAGGCAGATACGCAGTATTTT.

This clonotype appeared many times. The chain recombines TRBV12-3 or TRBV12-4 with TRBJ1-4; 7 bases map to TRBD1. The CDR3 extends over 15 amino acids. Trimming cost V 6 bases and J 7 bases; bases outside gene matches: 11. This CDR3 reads CASSPEGARGEKLFF. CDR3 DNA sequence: TGTGCCAGCAGCCCTGAGGGGGCGCGGGGTGAAAAACTGTTTTTT.

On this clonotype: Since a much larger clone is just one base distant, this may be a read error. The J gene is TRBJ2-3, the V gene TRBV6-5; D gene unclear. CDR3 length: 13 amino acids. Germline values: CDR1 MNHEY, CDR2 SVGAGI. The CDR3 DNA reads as TGTGCCAGCAGTTACTCGAACGGAGATACGCGGTATTTT. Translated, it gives CASSYSNGDTRYF.

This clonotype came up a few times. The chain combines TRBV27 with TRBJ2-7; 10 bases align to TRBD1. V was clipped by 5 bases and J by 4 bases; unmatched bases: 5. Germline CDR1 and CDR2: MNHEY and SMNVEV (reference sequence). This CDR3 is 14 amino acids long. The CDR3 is CASSPTGQGYEQYF. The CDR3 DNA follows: TGTGCCAGCAGTCCCACGGGACAGGGGTACGAGCAGTACTTC.

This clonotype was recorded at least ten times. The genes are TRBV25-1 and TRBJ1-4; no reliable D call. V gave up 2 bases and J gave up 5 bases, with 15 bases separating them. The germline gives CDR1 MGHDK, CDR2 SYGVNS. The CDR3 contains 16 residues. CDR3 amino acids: CASSEGSHQTNEKLFF. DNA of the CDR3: TGTGCCAGCAGTGAAGGCAGCCACCAAACGAATGAAAAACTGTTTTTT.

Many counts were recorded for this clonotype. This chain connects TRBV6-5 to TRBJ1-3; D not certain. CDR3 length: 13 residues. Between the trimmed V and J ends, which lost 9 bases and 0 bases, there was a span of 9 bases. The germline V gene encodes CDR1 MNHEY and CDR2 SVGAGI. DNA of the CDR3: TGTGCCAGTTTAGGAATCTCTGGAAACACCATATATTTT. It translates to CASLGISGNTIYF.

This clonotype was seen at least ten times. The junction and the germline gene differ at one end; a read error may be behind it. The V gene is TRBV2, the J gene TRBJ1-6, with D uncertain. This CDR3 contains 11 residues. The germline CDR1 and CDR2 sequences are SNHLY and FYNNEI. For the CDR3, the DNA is TGTGCCAGCAGAGAAGGATCACCCCTCCACTTT. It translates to CASREGSPLHF.

The CDR3 protein is CASSPRASQETQYF. Written as DNA, the CDR3 is TGTGCCAGCAGCCCTCGGGCCTCTCAAGAGACCCAGTACTTC. This chain connects TRBV7-2 to TRBJ2-5, with D uncertain. The CDR3 has 14 amino acids. Looked up from germline, CDR1 is SGHTA and CDR2 is FQGNSA. Trimming stripped 5 bases from V and 2 bases from J, with 12 bases between. The full variable domain, rest sourced from reference TRBV7-2 and TRBJ2-5, is GAGVSQSPSNKVTEKGKDVELRCDPISGHTALYWYRQSLGQGLEFLIYFQGNSAPDKSGLPSDRFSAERTGGSVSTLTIQRTQQEDSAVYLCASSPRASQETQYFGPGTRLLVL.

CDR3 loop: CASSLRAGRNTGELFF. CDR3 nucleotide sequence: TGCGCCAGCAGCTTGAGGGCTGGTAGGAACACCGGGGAGCTGTTTTTT. The genes are TRBV5-1 and TRBJ2-2; D gene unclear. Trimming cost V 1 base and J 1 base, with 11 bases left between them. CDR1 and CDR2 (germline): SGHRS, YFSETQ. The CDR3 has 16 amino acids. Looking up the rest from reference TRBV5-1 and TRBJ2-2 gives the full variable domain: KAGVTQTPRYLIKTRGQQVTLSCSPISGHRSVSWYQQTPGQGLQFLFEYFSETQRNKGNFPGRFSGRQFSNSRSEMNVSTLELGDSALYLCASSLRAGRNTGELFFGEGSRLTVL.

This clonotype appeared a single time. The CDR3 DNA reads TGCGCCAGCAGCCAGGGACAGAGAGGGTACACCGGGGAGCTGTTTTTT. Protein product: CASSQGQRGYTGELFF. The V and J genes are TRBV5-1 and TRBJ2-2; 7 nucleotides align to TRBD1. This CDR3 contains 16 residues. Germline V gives CDR1 SGHRS, CDR2 YFSETQ. Trimming at V came to 4 bases and at J to 3 bases, leaving 9 bases not matched to a gene.

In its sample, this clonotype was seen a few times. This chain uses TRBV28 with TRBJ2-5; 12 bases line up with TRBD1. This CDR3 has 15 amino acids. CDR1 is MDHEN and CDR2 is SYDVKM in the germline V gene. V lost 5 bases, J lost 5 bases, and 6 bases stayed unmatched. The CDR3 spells CASSVGTGGIETQYF. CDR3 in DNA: TGTGCCAGCAGTGTAGGGACAGGGGGCATCGAGACCCAGTACTTC.

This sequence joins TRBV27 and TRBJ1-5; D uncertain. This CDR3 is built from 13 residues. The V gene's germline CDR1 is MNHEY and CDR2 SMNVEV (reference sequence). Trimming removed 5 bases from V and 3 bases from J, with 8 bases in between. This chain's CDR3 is CASSPYDNQPQHF. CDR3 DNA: TGTGCCAGCAGTCCTTACGACAATCAGCCCCAGCATTTT.

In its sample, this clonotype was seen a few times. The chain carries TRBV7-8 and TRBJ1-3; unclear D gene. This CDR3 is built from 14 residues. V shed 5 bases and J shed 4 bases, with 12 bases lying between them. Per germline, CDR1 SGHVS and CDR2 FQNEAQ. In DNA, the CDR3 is TGTGCCAGCAGCCTACCGACAACAGGAAACACCATATATTTT. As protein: CASSLPTTGNTIYF.

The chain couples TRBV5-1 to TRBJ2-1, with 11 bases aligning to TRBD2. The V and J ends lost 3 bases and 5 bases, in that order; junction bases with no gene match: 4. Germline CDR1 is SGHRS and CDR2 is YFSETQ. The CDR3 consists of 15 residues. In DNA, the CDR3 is TGCGCCAGCAGCTCGGGACTAGCGGTAAACAATGAGCAGTTCTTC. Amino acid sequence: CASSSGLAVNNEQFF.

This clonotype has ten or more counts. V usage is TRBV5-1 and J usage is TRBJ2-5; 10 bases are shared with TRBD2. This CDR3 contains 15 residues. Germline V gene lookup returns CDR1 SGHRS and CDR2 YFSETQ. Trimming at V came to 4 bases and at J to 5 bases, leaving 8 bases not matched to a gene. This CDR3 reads CASSVSSGRGETQYF. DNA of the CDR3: TGCGCCAGCAGCGTTTCTAGCGGGAGAGGTGAGACCCAGTACTTC.

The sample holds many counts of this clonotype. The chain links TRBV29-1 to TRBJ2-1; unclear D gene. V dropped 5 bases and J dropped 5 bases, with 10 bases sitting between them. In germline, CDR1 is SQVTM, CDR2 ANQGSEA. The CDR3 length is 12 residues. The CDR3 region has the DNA TGCAGCGTTCCCGAGGCAAACAATGAGCAGTTCTTC. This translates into CSVPEANNEQFF.

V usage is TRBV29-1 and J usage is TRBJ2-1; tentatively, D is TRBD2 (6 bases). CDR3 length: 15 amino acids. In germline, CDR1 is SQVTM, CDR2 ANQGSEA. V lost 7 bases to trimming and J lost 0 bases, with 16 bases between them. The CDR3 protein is CSAGSGGRSYNEQFF. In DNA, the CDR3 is TGCAGCGCTGGTAGCGGAGGCCGCTCCTACAATGAGCAGTTCTTC.

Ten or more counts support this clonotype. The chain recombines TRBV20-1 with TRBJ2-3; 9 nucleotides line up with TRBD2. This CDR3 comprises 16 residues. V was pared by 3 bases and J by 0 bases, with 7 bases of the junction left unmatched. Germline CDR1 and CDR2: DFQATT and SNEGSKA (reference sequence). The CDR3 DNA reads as TGCAGTGCTAGTTCAGGACTAGCGAGAAGCACAGATACGCAGTATTTT. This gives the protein CSASSGLARSTDTQYF.

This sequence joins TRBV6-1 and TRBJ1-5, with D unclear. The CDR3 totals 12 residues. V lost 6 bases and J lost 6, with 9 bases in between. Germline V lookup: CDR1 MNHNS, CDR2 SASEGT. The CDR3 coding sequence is TGTGCCAGCAGACTCCAGGCTCAGCCCCAGCATTTT. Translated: CASRLQAQPQHF.

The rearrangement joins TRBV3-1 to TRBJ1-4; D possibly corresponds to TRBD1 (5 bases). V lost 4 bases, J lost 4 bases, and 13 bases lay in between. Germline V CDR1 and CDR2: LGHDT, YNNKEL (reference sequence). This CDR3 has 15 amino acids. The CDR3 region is CASSRMTVGNEKLFF. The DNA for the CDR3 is TGTGCCAGCAGCCGCATGACAGTCGGTAATGAAAAACTGTTTTTT.

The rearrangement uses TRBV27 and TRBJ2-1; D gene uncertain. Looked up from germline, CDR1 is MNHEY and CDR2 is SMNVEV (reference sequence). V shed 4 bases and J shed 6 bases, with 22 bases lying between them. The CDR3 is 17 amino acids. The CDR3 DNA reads TGTGCCAGCAGTTCCCGGCCCCGACTCCTGGCCGGCAATGAGCAGTTCTTC. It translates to CASSSRPRLLAGNEQFF.

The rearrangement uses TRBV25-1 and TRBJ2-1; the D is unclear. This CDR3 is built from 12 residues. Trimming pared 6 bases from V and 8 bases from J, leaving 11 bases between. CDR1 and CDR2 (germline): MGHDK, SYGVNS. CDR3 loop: CASSYDGHEQFF. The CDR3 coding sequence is TGTGCCAGCAGCTACGACGGTCATGAGCAGTTCTTC.